The 27 T cell receptor beta chains in this list originate from one sample, sequenced in a study of CD8 T cells in ankylosing spondylitis. TCRdb analysed the 5' RACE reads with MiXCR anew, one entry per CDR3 protein. The table lists about 360,000 distinct CDR3 sequences, 20% of them singletons. Sequenced material: blood, either unsorted or a sorted T cell fraction (not recorded which). The receptors here all came from a male donor with ankylosing spondylitis or in good health (not recorded which).

This clonotype was counted only a few times. The rearrangement uses TRBV20-1 and TRBJ2-7, with D tentatively TRBD2 (6 bases). Germline values: CDR1 DFQATT, CDR2 SNEGSKA (reference sequence). The CDR3 has 12 amino acids. Trimming shortened V by 5 bases and J by 4 bases, and 12 bases separated the two germline ends. As DNA, the CDR3 is TGCAGTGCTTGGGCTAGCGAGTACGAGCAGTACTTC. Its translation is CSAWASEYEQYF.

A few counts support this clonotype. The CDR3 coding sequence is TGTGCCAGCAGGCCAGCAGGGGCCGGGGGAGATACGCAGTATTTT. Translation: CASRPAGAGGDTQYF. The J gene is TRBJ2-3, the V gene TRBV11-2; D assignment may be TRBD1 or TRBD2 (6 bases each). The CDR3 has 15 amino acids. Trimming shortened V by 6 bases and J by 5 bases, and 18 bases separated the two germline ends. Germline V gene data show CDR1 as SGHAT and CDR2 as FQNNGV.

In this sample, this clonotype turned up once. The chain links TRBV20-1 to TRBJ2-7; a possible D gene is TRBD1 (5 bases). This CDR3 has 16 residues. Trimming removed 6 bases from V and 4 bases from J, with 25 bases in between. Germline V CDR1 and CDR2: DFQATT, SNEGSKA (reference sequence). The CDR3 coding sequence is TGCAGTGCGACCCAGGACACAAACCCTTCTCCTTACGAGCAGTACTTC. Protein product: CSATQDTNPSPYEQYF.

As DNA, the CDR3 is TGTGCCATCAGTGAGTCGGGCCTCGCAGAACCCACAGATACGCAGTATTTT. This encodes CAISESGLAEPTDTQYF. V and J are TRBV10-3 and TRBJ2-3; D is unresolved. V was shortened by 0 bases and J by 2 bases, with 15 bases between the two germline ends. CDR3 length: 17 amino acids. Germline-derived CDR1 and CDR2 are ENHRY and SYGVKD.

The chain is built from TRBV28 and TRBJ2-3; no clear D gene. Trimming cost V 3 bases and J 0 bases, with 16 bases left between them. Germline V lookup: CDR1 MDHEN, CDR2 SYDVKM. The CDR3 is 17 residues long. CDR3 coding DNA: TGTGCCAGCAGTTTCCCCCGGACGTCCTCTAGCACAGATACGCAGTATTTT. It specifies CASSFPRTSSSTDTQYF.

This clonotype was picked up a small number of times. This chain uses TRBV12-3 or TRBV12-4 with TRBJ1-5; D is unclear. This CDR3 contains 13 residues. V was pared by 5 bases and J by 5 bases, with 10 bases between. CDR3 sequence: CASSPQYYQPQHF. The CDR3 nucleotides are TGTGCCAGCAGTCCCCAGTATTATCAGCCCCAGCATTTT.

This sequence joins TRBV12-3 or TRBV12-4 and TRBJ2-7; no firm D call. The CDR3 has 15 amino acids. Trimming removed 5 bases at V and 4 bases at J, with 18 bases between. In DNA, the CDR3 is TGTGCCAGCAGTCCAAGTGGGGTAAAACGGTACGAGCAGTACTTC. Translated, it gives CASSPSGVKRYEQYF.

This clonotype came up a few times. The CDR3 nucleotides read TGTGCCACCAGCAGAGAGCGGACAGGGCAGAACTATGGCTACACCTTC. Its translation: CATSRERTGQNYGYTF. The chain uses TRBV15 and TRBJ1-2, with 8 bases aligning to TRBD1. The CDR3 is 16 residues long. V gave up 0 bases and J gave up 2 bases; unmatched junction bases: 5. Germline assignment: CDR1 LNHNV and CDR2 YYDKDF (reference sequence). Full variable domain (rest looked up from reference TRBV15 and TRBJ1-2): DAMVIQNPRYQVTQFGKPVTLSCSQTLNHNVMYWYQQKSSQAPKLLFHYYDKDFNNEADTPDNFQSRRPNTSFCFLDIRSPGLGDTAMYLCATSRERTGQNYGYTFGSGTRLTVV.

This clonotype has a handful of counts. The chain carries TRBV29-1 and TRBJ2-7, with TRBD1 matching over 7 bases. The length of the CDR3 is 13 residues. Germline V gene sequence: CDR1 SQVTM, CDR2 ANQGSEA. Trimming cost V 6 bases and J 4 bases; bases outside gene matches: 9. The CDR3 DNA follows: TGCAGCGTCCGGCCACAGGGGCGATACGAGCAGTACTTC. Protein: CSVRPQGRYEQYF.

This clonotype was observed a few times. CDR3 coding DNA: TGTGCCAGCTCACGGGGGCGTTACGAGCAGTACTTC. Amino acid sequence: CASSRGRYEQYF. This rearrangement joins TRBV18 to TRBJ2-7; possible D gene TRBD1, 6 bases. From germline, CDR1 is KGHSH and CDR2 LQKENI. The CDR3 consists of 12 residues. V dropped 4 bases and J dropped 4 bases, with 8 bases sitting between them.

This chain joins TRBV4-1 and TRBJ2-7; D possibly corresponds to TRBD1 (5 bases). The CDR3 covers 15 residues. The V end was cut by 9 bases, the J end by 1 base, with 19 bases between. Germline V gene sequence: CDR1 MGHRA, CDR2 YSYEKL. CDR3 region: CASSSYLQESYEQYF. The CDR3 DNA sequence: TGCGCCAGTTCATCGTACTTACAGGAGTCCTACGAGCAGTACTTC.

This clonotype occurred a few times. This sequence joins TRBV21-1 and TRBJ2-5; no DNA check was done on the table's D call, TRBD2. TRBV21-1 is described as a pseudogene. There are 21 residues in the CDR3. CDR3 protein: CASSPQWRGITDFRYKETQYF. The CDR3 nucleotides are TGTGCCAGCAGCCCTCAATGGAGGGGTATAACGGATTTTCGGTATAAAGAGACCCAGTACTTC.

This clonotype was detected only once. The chain has TRBV28 and TRBJ2-5; D may correspond to TRBD1 or TRBD2 (5 bases each). Between the trimmed V and J ends, which lost 6 bases and 4 bases, there was a span of 12 bases. The V gene's germline CDR1 is MDHEN and CDR2 SYDVKM. The CDR3 covers 13 residues. The CDR3 loop reads CASRLPGRETQYF. DNA of the CDR3: TGTGCCAGCAGGCTTCCGGGACGAGAGACCCAGTACTTC.

The chain combines TRBV27 with TRBJ2-2; D may correspond to TRBD1 or TRBD2 (5 bases each). Trimming pared 5 bases from V and 4 bases from J, leaving 11 bases between. The CDR3 extends over 14 amino acids. The V gene's germline CDR1 is MNHEY and CDR2 SMNVEV (reference sequence). Here the CDR3 reads CASSDHGGTGELFF. Written as DNA, the CDR3 is TGTGCCAGCAGTGACCATGGGGGCACCGGGGAGCTGTTTTTT.

This clonotype was seen a handful of times. V is TRBV10-2 and J is TRBJ2-5; the match to TRBD1 covers 9 bases. The germline CDR1 and CDR2 sequences are WSHSY and SAAADI. CDR3 length: 13 amino acids. Trimming took 6 bases from V and 7 from J; bases not matched to a gene: 6. The CDR3 nucleotides are TGCGCCAGCAGCGCGGGACAGGGAGCGACCCAGTACTTC. The encoded protein is CASSAGQGATQYF.

This clonotype was picked up a small number of times. The V gene is TRBV29-1, the J gene TRBJ2-2; D may be TRBD1 (6 bases). Germline values: CDR1 SQVTM, CDR2 ANQGSEA. This CDR3 contains 16 residues. Trimming cost V 3 bases and J 0 bases, with 14 bases left between them. The DNA of the CDR3 is TGCAGCGTTGAGGGGACACAAAAATCGAACACCGGGGAGCTGTTTTTT. Its protein product is CSVEGTQKSNTGELFF.

The rearrangement joins TRBV7-6 to TRBJ1-2; D call uncertain. The CDR3 loop spans 15 amino acids. CDR1 is SGHVS, CDR2 FNYEAQ, per germline. V lost 5 bases and J 4 bases, leaving 17 bases between the germline ends. The CDR3 reads CASSRLEWTTYGYTF. DNA for the CDR3: TGTGCCAGCAGCCGCTTAGAATGGACGACCTATGGCTACACCTTC.

As DNA, the CDR3 is TGTGCCAGCAGTTACCCGGGGGGCGAAGAGGGCTACACCTTC. It translates to CASSYPGGEEGYTF. The chain uses TRBV6-5 and TRBJ1-2; the D gene is possibly TRBD1 (6 bases). V dropped 2 bases and J dropped 8 bases, with 15 bases sitting between them. The CDR3 spans 14 residues. Germline loops: CDR1 MNHEY, CDR2 SVGAGI.

This clonotype has a handful of counts. The rearrangement joins TRBV7-9 to TRBJ2-7; D is possibly TRBD2 (5 bases). V lost 5 bases and J lost 0, with 14 bases in between. The CDR3 totals 15 residues. Per the germline V gene, CDR1 is SEHNR and CDR2 is FQNEAQ (reference sequence). The DNA of the CDR3 is TGTGCCAGCAGCCAAATCGGACTGAGCTCCTACGAGCAGTACTTC. It is translated as CASSQIGLSSYEQYF.

The rearrangement uses TRBV15 and TRBJ2-7, with TRBD1 matching over 8 bases. V was clipped by 6 bases and J by 2 bases; unmatched bases: 3. The CDR3 runs to 13 residues. CDR1 is LNHNV, CDR2 YYDKDF, per germline (reference sequence). The chain's CDR3 is CATRTTGAYEQYF. The CDR3 nucleotides read TGTGCCACCAGAACGACAGGGGCCTACGAGCAGTACTTC.

This clonotype was observed a few times. The chain is built from TRBV29-1 and TRBJ2-2; no firm D call. The CDR3 extends over 14 amino acids. Germline CDR1 and CDR2: SQVTM and ANQGSEA. Trimming stripped 2 bases from V and 0 bases from J, with 7 bases between. The CDR3 DNA follows: TGCAGCGTTGAATCGGAGACGAACACCGGGGAGCTGTTTTTT. This encodes CSVESETNTGELFF.

On this clonotype itself: A read error may produce the germline difference seen at one junction end. V is TRBV7-7 and J is TRBJ2-5; 8 nucleotides agree with TRBD2. This CDR3 region has 17 residues. The V gene's germline CDR1 is SSHAT and CDR2 FNYEAQ (reference sequence). The CDR3 sequence: CASSLAPASGHQETQYF. The DNA of the CDR3 is TGTGCTAGCAGCTTAGCGCCGGCTAGCGGGCACCAAGAGACCCAGTACTTC. The full variable domain, with the rest looked up from reference TRBV7-7 and TRBJ2-5, is GAGVSQSPRYKVTKRGQDVTLRCDPISSHATLYWYQQALGQGPEFLTYFNYEAQPDKSGLPSDRFSAERPEGSISTLTIQRTEQRDSAMYRCASSLAPASGHQETQYFGPGTRLLVL.

This chain connects TRBV4-1 to TRBJ2-4; 7 nucleotides line up with TRBD2. CDR1 is MGHRA, CDR2 YSYEKL, per germline. The CDR3 is 14 residues long. Losses at the gene ends were 0 bases for V and 5 bases for J; bases not matched to a gene: 1. In DNA, the CDR3 is TGCGCCAGCAGCCAAGATCGGGGGGAAAACATTCAGTACTTC. Its protein is CASSQDRGENIQYF.

This clonotype has a handful of counts. The chain uses TRBV4-2 and TRBJ1-1; maybe TRBD1 (5 bases). Trimming pared 5 bases from V and 3 bases from J, leaving 16 bases between. CDR3 length equals 15 residues. Germline loops: CDR1 LGHNA, CDR2 YNFKEQ. The chain's CDR3 is CASSADTGTDTEAFF. The CDR3 bases are TGTGCCAGCAGCGCGGACACGGGGACGGACACTGAAGCTTTCTTT.

The gene calls are TRBV7-9 and TRBJ2-3; D may be TRBD1 or TRBD2 (5 bases each). Per germline, CDR1 SEHNR and CDR2 FQNEAQ (reference sequence). This CDR3 has 17 amino acids. V lost 3 bases and J lost 3, with 19 bases in between. CDR3 nucleotides: TGTGCCAGCAGCTTCACGCTTCCGGGGCTAGGAACAGATACGCAGTATTTT. Its translation: CASSFTLPGLGTDTQYF.

This clonotype has just a few counts. The DNA for the CDR3 is TGTGCCAGCAGTTCACAGGGCCAAGAGACCCAGTACTTC. Residues: CASSSQGQETQYF. This rearrangement joins TRBV25-1 to TRBJ2-5; D might be TRBD1 (6 bases). The V end was cut by 5 bases, the J end by 1 base, with 8 bases between. This CDR3 region has 13 residues. In germline, CDR1 is MGHDK, CDR2 SYGVNS.

This clonotype showed up just a few times. The CDR3 sequence: CARAQRGYNEQFF. For the CDR3, the DNA is TGTGCCAGGGCCCAAAGGGGTTACAATGAGCAGTTCTTC. The chain joins TRBV2 to TRBJ2-1, with D perhaps matching TRBD1 (5 bases). CDR3 length: 13 amino acids. Germline assignment: CDR1 SNHLY and CDR2 FYNNEI. Trimming took 9 bases from V and 4 from J, leaving 13 bases between them.